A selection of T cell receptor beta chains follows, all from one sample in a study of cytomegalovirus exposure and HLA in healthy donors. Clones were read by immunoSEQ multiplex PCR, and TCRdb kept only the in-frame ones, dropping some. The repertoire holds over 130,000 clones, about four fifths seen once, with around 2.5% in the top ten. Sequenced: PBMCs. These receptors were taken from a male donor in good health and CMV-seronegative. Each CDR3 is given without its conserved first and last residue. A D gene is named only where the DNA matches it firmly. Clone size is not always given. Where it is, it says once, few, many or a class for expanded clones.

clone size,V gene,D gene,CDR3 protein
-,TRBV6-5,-,ASSYSGGDGEKLF
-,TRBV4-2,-,ASSQIGGDEQF
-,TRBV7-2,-,ASSLGRVAGYT
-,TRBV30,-,AWSPRGYGYT
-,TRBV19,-,ASSITSDMAAF
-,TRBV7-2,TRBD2,ASSLGGTSNEQF
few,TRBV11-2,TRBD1,ASSSLAGGTNEQF
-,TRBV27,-,ASSYPGQPQH
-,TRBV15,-,ATSRDPRGGSEKLF
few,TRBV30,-,AWNRNRGGETQY
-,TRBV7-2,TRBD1,ASSLRQGNTEAF
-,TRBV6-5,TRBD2,ASRMTSGTDTQY
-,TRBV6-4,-,ATRGSYGYT
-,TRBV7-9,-,ASSSDRMGQNIQY
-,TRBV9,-,ASSGGLLSTDTQY
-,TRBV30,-,AWSVSAGRAYEQY
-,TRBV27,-,ASGGLGQY
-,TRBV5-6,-,ASSLGGMEYTQY
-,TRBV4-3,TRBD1,ASSQDRGTGEKLF
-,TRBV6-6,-,ASSYRGDEQF
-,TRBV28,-,ASSLEQPQH
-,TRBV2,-,ASTPERGMGNYGYT
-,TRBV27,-,ASSGTHYNEQF
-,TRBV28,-,ASSLPRTEAF
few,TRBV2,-,ASSEQGRQPQH
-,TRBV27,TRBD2,ASSLEAGGIYNEQF
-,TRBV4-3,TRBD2,ASSPTLAGESTGELF
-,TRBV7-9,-,ASSPSRVEQY
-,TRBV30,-,AWSSLGEDETQY